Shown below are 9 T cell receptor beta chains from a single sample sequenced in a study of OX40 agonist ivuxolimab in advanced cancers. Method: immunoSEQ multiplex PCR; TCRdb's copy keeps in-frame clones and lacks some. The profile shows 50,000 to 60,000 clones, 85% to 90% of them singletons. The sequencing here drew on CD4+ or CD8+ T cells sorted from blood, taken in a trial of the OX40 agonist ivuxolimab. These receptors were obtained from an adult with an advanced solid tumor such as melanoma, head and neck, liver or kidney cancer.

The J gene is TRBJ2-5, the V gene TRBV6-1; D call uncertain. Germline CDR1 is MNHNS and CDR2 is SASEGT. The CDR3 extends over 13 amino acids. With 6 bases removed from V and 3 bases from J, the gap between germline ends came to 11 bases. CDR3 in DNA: TGTGCCAGCAGACCGGTGTGGGAAGAGACCCAGTACTTC. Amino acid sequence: CASRPVWEETQYF.

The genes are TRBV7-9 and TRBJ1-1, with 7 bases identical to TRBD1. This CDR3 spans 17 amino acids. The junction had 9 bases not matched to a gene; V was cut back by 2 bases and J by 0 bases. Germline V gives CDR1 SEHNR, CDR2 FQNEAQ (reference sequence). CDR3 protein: CASSLLAGGLMNTEAFF. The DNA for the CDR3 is TGTGCCAGCAGCTTACTGGCAGGGGGGCTCATGAACACTGAAGCTTTCTTT.

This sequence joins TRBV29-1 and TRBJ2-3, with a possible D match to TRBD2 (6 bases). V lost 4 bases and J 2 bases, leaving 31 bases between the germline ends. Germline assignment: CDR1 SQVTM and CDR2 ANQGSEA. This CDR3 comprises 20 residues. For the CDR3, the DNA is TGCAGCGTTGTTCAGAGGGGATTGCGGGGCATAAGGCAGGTCACAGATACGCAGTATTTT. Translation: CSVVQRGLRGIRQVTDTQYF.

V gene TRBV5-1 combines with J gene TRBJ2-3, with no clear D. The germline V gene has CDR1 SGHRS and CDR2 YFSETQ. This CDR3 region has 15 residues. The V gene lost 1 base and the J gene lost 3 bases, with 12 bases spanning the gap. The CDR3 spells CASSLQKGRTDTQYF. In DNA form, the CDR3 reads TGCGCCAGCAGCTTGCAGAAGGGTCGAACAGATACGCAGTATTTT. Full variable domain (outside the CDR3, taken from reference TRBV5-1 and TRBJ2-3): KAGVTQTPRYLIKTRGQQVTLSCSPISGHRSVSWYQQTPGQGLQFLFEYFSETQRNKGNFPGRFSGRQFSNSRSEMNVSTLELGDSALYLCASSLQKGRTDTQYFGPGTRLTVL.

This chain's CDR3 is CASSPWGPGGNQPQHF. In nucleotides, the CDR3 is TGCGCCAGCAGCCCATGGGGGCCGGGGGGCAATCAGCCCCAGCATTTT. The chain employs TRBV4-1 and TRBJ1-5; tentative D call: TRBD1 (6 bases). Germline V lookup: CDR1 MGHRA, CDR2 YSYEKL. V shed 4 bases and J shed 2 bases, with 15 bases lying between them. The CDR3 extends over 16 amino acids.

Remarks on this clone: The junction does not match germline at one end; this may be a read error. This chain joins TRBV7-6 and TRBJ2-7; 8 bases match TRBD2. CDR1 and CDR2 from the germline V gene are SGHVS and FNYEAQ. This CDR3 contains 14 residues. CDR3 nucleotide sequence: TGTGCCAGCAGCCCGGGACTAGAATCCTTCGAGCAGTACTTC. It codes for CASSPGLESFEQYF.

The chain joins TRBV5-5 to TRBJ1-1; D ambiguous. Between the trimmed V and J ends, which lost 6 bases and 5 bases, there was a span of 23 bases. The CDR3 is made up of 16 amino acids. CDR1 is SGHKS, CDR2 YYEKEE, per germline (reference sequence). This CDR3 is CASTSGGNLGRTEAFF. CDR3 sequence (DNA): TGTGCCAGCACATCAGGAGGCAATCTTGGGAGGACTGAAGCTTTCTTT.

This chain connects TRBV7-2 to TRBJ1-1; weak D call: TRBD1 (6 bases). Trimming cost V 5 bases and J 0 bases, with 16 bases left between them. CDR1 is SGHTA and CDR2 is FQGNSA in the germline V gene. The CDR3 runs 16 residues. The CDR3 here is CASSRTGFYVNTEAFF. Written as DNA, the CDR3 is TGTGCCAGCAGCCGTACAGGGTTTTACGTGAACACTGAAGCTTTCTTT.

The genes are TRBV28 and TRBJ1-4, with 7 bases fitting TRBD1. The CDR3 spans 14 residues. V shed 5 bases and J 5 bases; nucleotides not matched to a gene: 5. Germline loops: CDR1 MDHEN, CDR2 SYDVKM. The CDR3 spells CASSRTGVNEKLFF. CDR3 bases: TGTGCCAGCAGTCGTACAGGGGTCAATGAAAAACTGTTTTTT. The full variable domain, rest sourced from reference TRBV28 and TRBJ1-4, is DVKVTQSSRYLVKRTGEKVFLECVQDMDHENMFWYRQDPGLGLRLIYFSYDVKMKEKGDIPEGYSVSREKKERFSLILESASTNQTSMYLCASSRTGVNEKLFFGSGTQLSVL.